A selection of T cell receptor beta chains follows, all from one sample in a study of cytomegalovirus exposure and HLA in healthy donors. Profiled with immunoSEQ multiplex PCR; TCRdb holds only in-frame clones, not every one. This repertoire shows 150,000 or so clones, just under 75% found once; its top ten account for under 2%. Sequenced: PBMCs. Source of these receptors: a woman between 18 and 30 years old in good health and CMV-seronegative. Both conserved end residues are part of each CDR3. Each record gives: V gene, J gene, clone size, D gene, CDR3 protein, CDR3 DNA. A D gene is named only where the DNA matches it firmly. Size is stated for part of the rows, as once, few or many counts, or as a class when the clone is expanded.

TRBV7-2,TRBJ2-3,-,-,CASSLILGGQYPTDTQYF,TGTGCCAGCAGCTTAATCTTGGGCGGGCAGTACCCCACAGATACGCAGTATTTT
TRBV19,TRBJ1-5,-,-,CASSIERGRQPQHF,TGTGCCAGTAGTATAGAAAGGGGGAGACAGCCCCAGCATTTT
TRBV18,TRBJ1-4,-,TRBD1,CASSPSTGGNEKLFF,TGTGCCAGCTCACCCTCGACAGGGGGCAATGAAAAACTGTTTTTT
TRBV7-8,TRBJ2-3,-,TRBD2,CASSYLAGGTDTQYF,TGTGCCAGCAGCTACCTAGCGGGAGGCACAGATACGCAGTATTTT
TRBV7-2,TRBJ2-2,-,-,CASLFPNTGELFF,TGTGCCAGCCTTTTCCCGAACACCGGGGAGCTGTTTTTT
TRBV13,TRBJ1-1,-,TRBD1,CASSLSRGRGTEAFF,TGTGCCAGCAGCCTGTCCAGGGGGCGGGGGACTGAAGCTTTCTTT
TRBV7-9,TRBJ1-1,-,TRBD1,CASSLVLQGNPEAFF,TGTGCCAGCAGCCTAGTGCTACAGGGGAACCCTGAAGCTTTCTTT
TRBV2,TRBJ1-1,-,-,CASSVRGVNTEAFF,TGTGCCAGCTCCGTACGCGGGGTGAACACTGAAGCTTTCTTT
TRBV5-1,TRBJ2-4,-,TRBD2,CASSPGGGSIKNSQYF,TGCGCCAGCAGTCCGGGAGGAGGTAGCATCAAAAACAGTCAGTACTTC
TRBV29-1,TRBJ2-1,-,TRBD2,CSVARRLAGAYNEQFF,TGCAGCGTCGCCCGTCGACTAGCGGGGGCCTACAATGAGCAGTTCTTC
TRBV5-1,TRBJ1-4,-,-,CASTPDLSRGEKLFF,TGCGCCAGCACCCCTGACCTCTCTAGAGGTGAAAAACTGTTTTTT
TRBV28,TRBJ2-7,-,TRBD2,CASSGTSGVDEQYF,TGTGCCAGCAGCGGGACTAGCGGGGTCGACGAGCAGTACTTC
TRBV28,TRBJ1-2,-,-,CASSPADRYYGYTF,TGTGCCAGCAGTCCTGCGGACAGATATTATGGCTACACCTTC
TRBV27,TRBJ1-2,-,TRBD1,CASRPGTGRYGYTF,TGTGCCAGCAGACCCGGGACAGGGAGGTATGGCTACACCTTC
TRBV18,TRBJ1-6,few,-,CASSPGASRGPLHF,TGTGCCAGCTCACCGGGGGCTTCAAGGGGGCCCCTCCACTTT
TRBV18,TRBJ1-1,few,TRBD1,CASSPYGDSKTNTEAFF,TGTGCCAGCTCACCGTATGGGGACAGCAAAACGAACACTGAAGCTTTCTTT
TRBV7-7,TRBJ2-1,-,TRBD2,CASSSSSSGRFTDEQFF,TGTGCCAGCAGCTCATCATCCAGCGGGAGGTTTACGGATGAGCAGTTCTTC
TRBV11-1,TRBJ1-6,-,TRBD1,CASSTRTGSNSPLHF,TGTGCCAGCAGCACGCGGACAGGGTCTAATTCACCCCTCCACTTT
TRBV4-1,TRBJ1-5,-,TRBD1,CASSQGGTGNQPQHF,TGCGCCAGCAGCCAAGGTGGGACAGGGAATCAGCCCCAGCATTTT
TRBV30,TRBJ2-1,few,TRBD2,CAWSASGGDEQFF,TGTGCCTGGAGTGCCTCGGGGGGGGATGAGCAGTTCTTC
TRBV10-3,TRBJ1-6,-,TRBD1,CAISAGTVNSPLHF,TGTGCCATCAGTGCCGGGACAGTTAATTCACCCCTCCACTTT
TRBV27,TRBJ1-1,once,-,CASSFLGVEAFF,TGTGCCAGCAGTTTTCTAGGGGTTGAAGCTTTCTTT
TRBV7-3,TRBJ1-1,-,-,CASSVRGNTEAFF,TGTGCCAGCAGCGTACGGGGGAACACTGAAGCTTTCTTT
TRBV7-9,TRBJ2-2,-,-,CASRARRSRANTGELFF,TGTGCCAGCAGGGCCAGGAGGTCTCGCGCGAACACCGGGGAGCTGTTTTTT
TRBV5-6,TRBJ2-7,once,-,CASSLGQIYEQYF,TGTGCCAGCAGCTTGGGACAGATCTACGAGCAGTACTTC
TRBV11-2,TRBJ1-3,few,-,CASSLVRGNTIYF,TGTGCCAGCAGCTTAGTCAGGGGAAACACCATATATTTT
TRBV6-1,TRBJ2-1,-,TRBD2,CASRLAGGGEQFF,TGTGCCAGCAGGCTAGCGGGAGGGGGGGAGCAGTTCTTC
TRBV6-5,TRBJ1-1,once,-,CASSPRWESEAFF,TGTGCCAGCAGCCCTCGGTGGGAGTCTGAAGCTTTCTTT
TRBV7-6,TRBJ1-1,few,-,CASSLRRGTEAFF,TGTGCCAGCAGCTTACGTAGAGGGACTGAAGCTTTCTTT
TRBV21-1,TRBJ2-1,-,-,CASLAGGYNEQFF,TGTGCCAGTTTAGCGGGAGGATACAATGAGCAGTTCTTC
TRBV28,TRBJ1-1,few,-,CASSFLQNTEAFF,TGTGCCAGCAGTTTTTTACAGAACACTGAAGCTTTCTTT
TRBV7-2,TRBJ1-5,few,TRBD1,CASNVTGAGNQPQHF,TGTGCCAGCAACGTTACAGGGGCCGGCAATCAGCCCCAGCATTTT
TRBV6-1,TRBJ1-3,-,TRBD1,CASRGTVDTGNTIYF,TGTGCCAGCAGGGGGACAGTCGATACTGGAAACACCATATATTTT
TRBV7-2,TRBJ2-7,-,-,CASSFGQINEQYF,TGTGCCAGCAGCTTCGGACAGATCAACGAGCAGTACTTC
TRBV6-5,TRBJ2-3,few,-,CASSFDWGTDTQYF,TGTGCCAGCAGTTTTGACTGGGGCACAGATACGCAGTATTTT
TRBV9,TRBJ1-4,-,TRBD1,CASSVGAGGGEKLFF,TGTGCCAGCAGCGTAGGGGCAGGGGGTGGTGAAAAACTGTTTTTT
TRBV7-8,TRBJ2-1,-,TRBD2,CASSLARFTSGREEQFF,TGTGCCAGCAGCTTAGCGCGGTTTACTAGCGGGAGGGAGGAGCAGTTCTTC
TRBV7-8,TRBJ2-1,-,TRBD2,CASSQPGLAGLNEQFF,TGTGCCAGCAGCCAACCCGGACTAGCGGGTCTTAATGAGCAGTTCTTC
TRBV10-3,TRBJ2-3,few,TRBD2,CAISERSGRAPTDTQYF,TGTGCCATCAGTGAAAGGAGCGGGAGGGCCCCCACAGATACGCAGTATTTT
TRBV6-1,TRBJ2-1,-,-,CASSEAASVYNEQFF,TGTGCCAGCAGTGAAGCGGCTAGCGTATACAATGAGCAGTTCTTC